The 26 T cell receptor beta chains listed next were all sequenced from one sample in a study of T-cell memory formation after mild COVID-19. TCRdb recomputed calls from the 5' RACE reads with MiXCR, one row per CDR3 protein. The table includes 25,000 to 35,000 distinct CDR3 sequences, around 6.8% detected once. The sequenced sample consisted of PBMCs or a T cell subset sorted from them (not recorded which). The receptor set was obtained from an adult woman who had mild COVID-19 (a few samples of this study predate the infection). Cell type and time point are not known.

In this sample, this clonotype turned up many times. The chain carries TRBV20-1 and TRBJ2-5; 7 positions match TRBD2. Germline V gene lookup returns CDR1 DFQATT and CDR2 SNEGSKA (reference sequence). V gave up 3 bases and J gave up 2 bases; unmatched junction bases: 9. This CDR3 comprises 15 residues. The CDR3: CSASALREIQETQYF. As DNA, the CDR3 is TGCAGTGCTAGTGCATTGCGGGAGATTCAAGAGACCCAGTACTTC.

In its sample, this clonotype was seen many times. This chain uses TRBV4-2 with TRBJ2-1; weak D call: TRBD2 (5 bases). In germline, CDR1 is LGHNA, CDR2 YNFKEQ. There are 12 residues in the CDR3. V was trimmed by 6 bases and J by 5 bases, leaving 8 bases between them. CDR3 bases: TGTGCCAGCAGGAGGGCTGACAATGAGCAGTTCTTC. Translation gives CASRRADNEQFF.

This clonotype was observed at least ten times. V is TRBV15 and J is TRBJ2-7; the D gene is possibly TRBD1 (5 bases). The CDR3 runs 14 residues. Germline V lookup: CDR1 LNHNV, CDR2 YYDKDF (reference sequence). With 1 base removed from V and 2 bases from J, the gap between germline ends came to 9 bases. CDR3 loop: CATSRGGAAYEQYF. CDR3 sequence (DNA): TGTGCCACCAGCAGAGGTGGGGCGGCCTACGAGCAGTACTTC.

As for this clonotype: A read error may be the cause here, since a much bigger clone is one base away. This likely comes from a read error, as the CDR3 has no conserved phenylalanine or tryptophan at its end. The rearrangement links TRBV12-3 or TRBV12-4 to TRBJ1-2, with TRBD1 matching 8 bases. J gave up 5 bases and V 7 bases, and 9 bases lay outside the gene matches. This CDR3 comprises 14 residues. DNA of the CDR3: TGTGCCAGCATCCTCTGGGGGACAGGTTATGGCTACACCTGC. Residues: CASILWGTGYGYTC.

This clonotype was detected ten times or more. The chain links TRBV27 to TRBJ2-7; no reliable D call. Looked up from germline, CDR1 is MNHEY and CDR2 is SMNVEV (reference sequence). This CDR3 comprises 14 residues. Between the trimmed V and J ends, which lost 6 bases and 0 bases, there was a span of 12 bases. Written as DNA, the CDR3 is TGTGCCAGCAGAGTCTTACTTTCCTCCTACGAGCAGTACTTC. Translated: CASRVLLSSYEQYF.

Ten or more counts support this clonotype. The chain recombines TRBV20-1 with TRBJ2-5; 12 bases line up with TRBD2. This CDR3 spans 13 amino acids. Germline-derived CDR1 and CDR2 are DFQATT and SNEGSKA (reference sequence). The V and J ends lost 4 bases and 4 bases, in that order; junction bases with no gene match: 1. In DNA form, the CDR3 reads TGCAGTGCTACGGGACTAGCGGGAGAGACCCAGTACTTC. As protein: CSATGLAGETQYF.

The chain links TRBV29-1 to TRBJ1-2, with TRBD1 matching over 7 bases. The junction had 4 bases not matched to a gene; V was cut back by 5 bases and J by 7 bases. The CDR3 has 11 residues. Germline V gives CDR1 SQVTM, CDR2 ANQGSEA. CDR3 protein: CSVPRQGGYTF. For the CDR3, the DNA is TGCAGCGTTCCACGACAGGGTGGCTACACCTTC.

By sample share, this clonotype is medium-sized (0.01 to 0.1%). The chain's CDR3 is CASSLSGPTDQETQYF. The CDR3 DNA reads as TGTGCCAGCAGCTTATCCGGCCCGACGGACCAAGAGACCCAGTACTTC. The V and J genes are TRBV7-3 and TRBJ2-5; D ambiguous. The CDR3 totals 16 residues. Germline V gene data show CDR1 as SGHTA and CDR2 as FQGTGA. V was clipped by 2 bases and J by 0 bases, with 13 bases between them.

This clonotype was observed many times. The J gene is TRBJ2-7, the V gene TRBV15; possibly TRBD1 or TRBD2 for D (5 bases each). The germline gives CDR1 LNHNV, CDR2 YYDKDF (reference sequence). V was cut by 1 base and J by 11 bases, with 12 bases left in between. The CDR3 is 12 amino acids. CDR3 in DNA: TGTGCCACCAGCAGAGCAGGGACCCTGAAGTACTTC. This gives the protein CATSRAGTLKYF.

This clonotype was observed many times. The chain has TRBV6-1 and TRBJ1-2; D call uncertain. Germline loops: CDR1 MNHNS, CDR2 SASEGT. The CDR3 covers 15 residues. V lost 6 bases to trimming and J lost 0 bases, with 14 bases between them. The CDR3: CASSKAPEANYGYTF. The CDR3 nucleotides are TGTGCCAGCAGCAAGGCCCCAGAAGCTAACTATGGCTACACCTTC.

This clonotype appeared many times. V is TRBV30 and J is TRBJ2-7; 7 nucleotides align to TRBD2. In germline, CDR1 is GTSNPN, CDR2 SVGIG (reference sequence). The CDR3 contains 15 residues. V lost 2 bases to trimming and J lost 1 base; unmatched junction nucleotides: 8. This CDR3 is CAWSPSGVLSYEQYF. The CDR3 DNA reads TGTGCCTGGAGTCCCAGCGGGGTTTTGTCCTACGAGCAGTACTTC.

In this sample, this clonotype turned up many times. The chain links TRBV9 to TRBJ2-1; D ambiguous. The ends were cut back, 0 bases at V and 2 bases at J, with 9 bases in the middle. Germline assignment: CDR1 SGDLS and CDR2 YYNGEE. The CDR3 runs to 15 residues. CDR3 loop: CASSVGTRTYNEQFF. The DNA for the CDR3 is TGTGCCAGCAGCGTAGGGACCCGGACCTACAATGAGCAGTTCTTC.

In its sample, this clonotype was seen many times. This chain uses TRBV28 with TRBJ2-4; D unclear. Trimming removed 3 bases at V and 0 bases at J, with 15 bases between. The CDR3 spans 17 residues. The germline gives CDR1 MDHEN, CDR2 SYDVKM. CDR3 in DNA: TGTGCCAGCAGTTTTTCGCTTAGTGTGGGAGCCAAAAACATTCAGTACTTC. It yields the protein CASSFSLSVGAKNIQYF.

In its sample, this clonotype was seen a few times. A read error may be the cause here, since a much bigger clone is one base away. The J gene is TRBJ2-7, the V gene TRBV6-2 or TRBV6-3; D might be TRBD2 (6 bases). The germline V gene encodes CDR1 MNHEY and CDR2 SVGEGT. This CDR3 has 15 residues. V lost 6 bases, J lost 2 bases, and 17 bases lay in between. The CDR3: CASRSPWGDPYEQYF. Written as DNA, the CDR3 is TGTGCCAGCAGATCACCCTGGGGGGACCCCTACGAGCAGTACTTC.

This clonotype has ten or more counts. The chain recombines TRBV4-1 with TRBJ2-5; unclear D gene. The CDR3 totals 15 residues. The V end was cut by 4 bases, the J end by 1 base, with 13 bases between. Germline V lookup: CDR1 MGHRA, CDR2 YSYEKL. The CDR3 DNA reads as TGCGCCAGCAGCCTTCTTCCAGGTCCCCAAGAGACCCAGTACTTC. Amino acid sequence: CASSLLPGPQETQYF.

This clonotype was observed many times. The gene calls are TRBV7-9 and TRBJ1-4; D not certain. Germline lookup yields CDR1 SEHNR and CDR2 FQNEAQ (reference sequence). V gave up 5 bases and J gave up 0 bases, with 10 bases separating them. This CDR3 has 15 residues. The CDR3 spells CASSPGSATNEKLFF. CDR3 DNA: TGTGCCAGCAGCCCCGGATCCGCAACTAATGAAAAACTGTTTTTT.

V and J are TRBV16 and TRBJ1-1, with D possibly matching TRBD1 (6 bases). Trimming removed 6 bases from V and 12 bases from J, with 17 bases in between. CDR1 KGHSY and CDR2 FQNENV come from the germline V gene. The CDR3 has 12 amino acids. As DNA, the CDR3 is TGTGCCAGCAGGCCAGGGGCCGGTTCCTCTTTCTTT. Translation: CASRPGAGSSFF.

There are many counts of this clonotype. This rearrangement joins TRBV24-1 to TRBJ2-5; 12 nucleotides match TRBD2. The V and J ends lost 4 bases and 5 bases, in that order; junction bases with no gene match: 13. CDR3 length: 18 amino acids. The germline gives CDR1 KGHDR, CDR2 SFDVKD. The CDR3 here is CATSDPGLAGGPQETQYF. DNA of the CDR3: TGTGCCACCAGTGACCCCGGGCTAGCGGGGGGGCCTCAGGAGACCCAGTACTTC.

Sample share makes this clonotype medium-sized (0.01 to 0.1%). The chain combines TRBV7-9 with TRBJ2-1, with D perhaps TRBD1 (5 bases). Deletions cut 5 bases from V and 9 bases from J, with 17 bases between. In germline, CDR1 is SEHNR, CDR2 FQNEAQ (reference sequence). The CDR3 is made up of 14 amino acids. In DNA, the CDR3 is TGTGCCAGCAGCCCAAGGGCAGGGAAGGGTGAGCAGTTCTTC. Encoded protein: CASSPRAGKGEQFF.

The chain carries TRBV5-4 and TRBJ1-2, with D maybe TRBD1 (6 bases). The CDR3 has 15 amino acids. CDR1 is SGHNT, CDR2 YYREEE, per germline (reference sequence). The germline V and J ends were trimmed by 4 bases and 4 bases, with 17 bases remaining between them. The CDR3 reads CASSPPTGPTYGYTF. CDR3 DNA: TGTGCCAGCAGCCCGCCGACAGGTCCGACCTATGGCTACACCTTC.

This clonotype appeared many times. The V and J genes are TRBV5-1 and TRBJ1-3; D not resolved. The CDR3 totals 14 residues. Germline loops: CDR1 SGHRS, CDR2 YFSETQ. V lost 0 bases to trimming and J lost 3 bases, with 7 bases between them. CDR3 sequence: CASSLAGVGNTIYF. The CDR3 DNA sequence: TGCGCCAGCAGCTTGGCCGGGGTTGGAAACACCATATATTTT.

The genes are TRBV5-1 and TRBJ2-3, with TRBD2 as a possible D gene (7 bases). The CDR3 is 17 amino acids. Germline V lookup: CDR1 SGHRS, CDR2 YFSETQ. Between the trimmed V and J ends, which lost 4 bases and 0 bases, there was a span of 18 bases. This CDR3 reads CASSPSRGGVSTDTQYF. Written as DNA, the CDR3 is TGCGCCAGCAGCCCCTCGAGGGGGGGGGTTAGCACAGATACGCAGTATTTT.

This clonotype has ten or more counts. The V and J genes are TRBV27 and TRBJ2-7; possible D gene TRBD2, 5 bases. Deletions cut 2 bases from V and 1 base from J, with 12 bases between. The CDR3 covers 15 residues. Germline loops: CDR1 MNHEY, CDR2 SMNVEV (reference sequence). CDR3 coding DNA: TGTGCCAGCAGTTTAGGGTCGGGGAGTTCCTACGAGCAGTACTTC. Protein product: CASSLGSGSSYEQYF.

This clonotype was counted ten times or more. This chain uses TRBV6-5 with TRBJ1-4; D ambiguous. Deletions cut 8 bases from V and 4 bases from J, with 14 bases between. This CDR3 contains 14 residues. The germline CDR1 and CDR2 sequences are MNHEY and SVGAGI. The CDR3 reads CASGHRWGNEKLFF. The CDR3 DNA reads TGTGCCAGCGGGCATAGATGGGGTAATGAAAAACTGTTTTTT.

This clonotype was counted many times. The CDR3 reads CASSQATGDNYGYTF. In DNA form, the CDR3 reads TGCGCCAGCAGCCAAGCCACAGGGGATAACTATGGCTACACCTTC. The chain has TRBV4-1 and TRBJ1-2; TRBD1 agrees at 7 bases. Germline V gives CDR1 MGHRA, CDR2 YSYEKL. The length of the CDR3 is 15 residues. Trimming took 1 base from V and 1 from J; bases not matched to a gene: 3.

Ten or more counts support this clonotype. This chain connects TRBV20-1 to TRBJ2-5, with 7 bases matching TRBD2. J was trimmed by 5 bases and V by 2 bases; bases with no gene match: 11. CDR1 DFQATT and CDR2 SNEGSKA come from the germline V gene (reference sequence). The CDR3 loop spans 15 amino acids. DNA of the CDR3: TGCAGTGCTAGACCGATCGGACTAGGAGACGAGACCCAGTACTTC. This encodes CSARPIGLGDETQYF.